This T cell receptor (beta chain) was recorded in a study of Ad26.COV2.S vaccination and SARS-CoV-2 variants (dated by TCRdb to the early 2020s). As for the study more broadly: Vaccine-arm donors came from COV1001, a multicentre, randomized, double-blind, placebo-controlled phase I-IIa trial of Ad26.COV2.S in healthy adults. A total of around 32 samples were included in the TCR-sequenced set, comprising around 19 Ad26.COV2.S vaccine recipients, 5 placebo recipients and 8 SARS-CoV-2 convalescent individuals. Trial participants were randomized into five groups of five, in which low-dose or high-dose Ad26.COV2.S was given once or twice, or placebo was given on both occasions. Ad26.COV2.S was administered intramuscularly at a dose of 5x10^10 or 1x10^11 viral particles, either as one shot or as two shots given 56 days apart. Blinding of investigators to trial group allocation was maintained during experiments and outcome assessment. Sequencing of the TCRbeta repertoire served to evaluate the specificity and breadth of SARS-CoV-2-reactive T cell receptors following Ad26.COV2.S vaccination. The research as a whole found: The study lacked the statistical power to compare responses across vaccine doses or regimens. After vaccination, substantial breadth of spike-specific CD8+ and CD4+ T cell responses was reported. Spike-specific TCR breadth was higher in Ad26.COV2.S recipients than in placebo recipients (P = 0.0014). The authors noted that total T cell responses may have been underestimated by the TCR breadth and depth analyses. Vaccine and placebo recipients had similar non-spike TCR breadth, a finding consistent with the vaccine containing only spike.

Of note for this clone: The antigen it recognizes is unknown. No base qualities exist here, and no much larger clone lies one base off it.

V loses 11 bases, J loses 7 bases, and the germline ends lie 17 bases apart. Sequences SNHLY (CDR1) and FYNNEI (CDR2) are obtained from the germline V gene. The CDR3 spans 13 residues, from the cysteine through the phenylalanine. The CDR3 DNA has 39 bases and is translated from base 1. The immunoSEQ Assay was the method used to sequence TCRbeta CDR3 regions. After extraction, genomic DNA underwent amplification by bias-controlled multiplex PCR, followed by high-throughput sequencing. The authors processed their data as follows. To quantify the absolute abundance of every unique TCRbeta CDR3 region, sequences were collapsed and filtered. T cell fraction was estimated by normalizing TCRbeta template counts to usable DNA, which was measured by amplifying reference genes present in all nucleated cells. Repertoire TCRs were annotated as SARS-CoV-2-specific by exact matching of V gene, CDR3 amino acid sequence and J gene to a known reactive TCR set. The reference SARS-CoV-2 TCR set was obtained from MIRA and was filtered for enrichment in COVID-19-positive ImmuneCODE repertoires, whereby public or cross-reactive TCRs were removed. Using the MIRA antigens, annotated TCRs were further analysed by specific ORF or by position within an ORF. Breadth was defined as annotated unique rearrangements over total unique productive rearrangements; depth was the summed frequency of those rearrangements. TCR breadth was compared between groups using two-sided Wilcoxon rank-sum tests. Entries here come from immuneACCESS through TCRdb and include only in-frame sequences with V and J called. Some clones fail to appear in such tables; in the studies checked, an unresolved V gene covers under half of the shortfall, and the cause of the remainder is unknown. V and J calls and clone size are as listed in that table; D and trimming were resolved from the DNA. The sample yields 350,000 to 450,000 clones; 83% were counted once. Together, the top ten hold around 7.3% of the sample.

Per the publication, the treatment or condition label means: roughly 19 received Ad26.COV2.S at low or high dose, single or two shots; five or six received placebo; per-sample allocation not given. For vaccine and placebo recipients, the sequenced repertoires came from samples collected on day 63 after the first injection. Between 29 July and 7 August 2020, Cohort 1b enrolled about two dozen adults aged 18-55 years at one site in Boston, USA. As a vaccine, Ad26.COV2.S was a replication-incompetent adenovirus type 26 vector that expressed a prefusion-stabilized SARS-CoV-2 spike protein derived from the original Wuhan strain.

The receptor comes from a person aged 18 to 65 who received the Ad26.COV2.S COVID-19 vaccine or a placebo. This sequence uses TRBV2 and TRBJ1-4; the D gene remains uncertain. Sample: peripheral blood, taken in a trial of Ad26.COV2.S vaccine versus placebo. This receptor has the CDR3 CAGLGLPGEKLFF. In nucleotides, the sequence is TGTGCCGGGTTAGGGCTGCCCGGTGAAAAACTGTTTTTT.